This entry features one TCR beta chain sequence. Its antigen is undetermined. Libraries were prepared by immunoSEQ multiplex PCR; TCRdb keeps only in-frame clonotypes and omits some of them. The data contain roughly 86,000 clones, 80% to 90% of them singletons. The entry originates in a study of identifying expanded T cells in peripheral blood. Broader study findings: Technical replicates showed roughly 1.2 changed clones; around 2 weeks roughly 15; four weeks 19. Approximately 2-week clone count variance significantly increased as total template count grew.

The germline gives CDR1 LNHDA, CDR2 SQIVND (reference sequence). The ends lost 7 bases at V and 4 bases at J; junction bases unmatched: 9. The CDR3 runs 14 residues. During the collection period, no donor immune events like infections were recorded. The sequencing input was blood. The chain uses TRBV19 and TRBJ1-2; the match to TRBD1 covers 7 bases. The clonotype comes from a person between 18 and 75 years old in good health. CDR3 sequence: CASTRTGNGYGYTF. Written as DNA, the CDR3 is TGTGCCAGTACCCGGACAGGAAACGGCTATGGCTACACCTTC.